The 12 T cell receptor beta chains presented below share a single source sample, sequenced in a study of blood T cell repertoires in COVID-19. Clones were sequenced by immunoSEQ multiplex PCR, and TCRdb holds only the in-frame ones, with some missing. Among over 120,000 clones listed, 87% were seen once. Input material: peripheral blood. The source is a middle-aged man who had recovered from COVID-19.

This clone came up a few times. J is TRBJ1-5 and V is TRBV18; 7 positions agree with TRBD1. This CDR3 comprises 14 residues. V shed 4 bases and J 2 bases; nucleotides not matched to a gene: 2. CDR1 is KGHSH and CDR2 is LQKENI in the germline V gene. The CDR3 protein is CASSQGAGNQPQHF. CDR3 nucleotide sequence: TGTGCCAGCTCACAGGGGGCTGGCAATCAGCCCCAGCATTTT.

V gene TRBV30 combines with J gene TRBJ2-1; TRBD1 might be the D (8 bases). CDR3 length: 16 residues. CDR1 is GTSNPN and CDR2 is SVGIG in the germline V gene (reference sequence). Trimming pared 2 bases from V and 8 bases from J, leaving 22 bases between. The CDR3 DNA is TGTGCCTGGAGTAGGGACAGGTTACGGGGGGTCGATGAGCAGTTCTTC. The encoded protein is CAWSRDRLRGVDEQFF.

V and J are TRBV15 and TRBJ2-1; 8 bases line up with TRBD1. Germline CDR1 is LNHNV and CDR2 is YYDKDF (reference sequence). The CDR3 totals 14 residues. V lost 3 bases, J lost 9 bases, and 7 bases stayed unmatched. CDR3 in DNA: TGTGCCACCAGCAGTGGACAGGGTCGGGCTGAGCAGTTCTTC. It yields the protein CATSSGQGRAEQFF.

This chain uses TRBV6-5 with TRBJ2-1; the D gene is possibly TRBD2 (5 bases). V shed 4 bases and J shed 0 bases, with 7 bases lying between them. This CDR3 is 14 amino acids long. Germline CDR1 reads MNHEY; CDR2 reads SVGAGI. CDR3 nucleotides: TGTGCCAGCAGTTTAGGGAGCTCCTACAATGAGCAGTTCTTC. It specifies CASSLGSSYNEQFF.

This chain links TRBV6-2 or TRBV6-3 with TRBJ2-2; 10 bases align to TRBD2. The CDR3 runs 18 residues. CDR1 MNHEY and CDR2 SVGEGT come from the germline V gene. V shed 2 bases and J 2 bases; nucleotides not matched to a gene: 8. The CDR3 DNA sequence: TGTGCCAGCAGTTACCCCTCCCTAGCGGGGGTAAACACCGGGGAGCTGTTTTTT. Translating it yields CASSYPSLAGVNTGELFF.

The chain combines TRBV6-2 or TRBV6-3 with TRBJ2-1; 14 bases are a match to TRBD2. The CDR3 is made up of 14 amino acids. Germline-derived CDR1 and CDR2 are MNHEY and SVGEGT. Trimming cost V 4 bases and J 16 bases; bases outside gene matches: 9. Here the CDR3 DNA reads TGTGCCAGCAGTTCAAGGACTAGCGGGGGGCCGAACTTCTTC. It specifies CASSSRTSGGPNFF.

The chain couples TRBV7-8 to TRBJ2-3; 11 nucleotides line up with TRBD2. Germline V lookup: CDR1 SGHVS, CDR2 FQNEAQ. V lost 4 bases to trimming and J lost 7 bases; unmatched junction nucleotides: 7. The length of the CDR3 is 15 residues. The CDR3 DNA is TGTGCCAGCAGCTCTAGCGGGGGGCCTCAGCATACGCAGTATTTT. Translated, it gives CASSSSGGPQHTQYF.

V is TRBV6-5 and J is TRBJ1-2, with D possibly being TRBD1 (6 bases). The CDR3 runs 13 residues. The germline V gene has CDR1 MNHEY and CDR2 SVGAGI. Trimming took off 7 bases at V and 6 bases at J, with 15 bases between the two ends. The CDR3: CASTSGTLNGYTF. The CDR3 DNA reads TGTGCCAGCACTTCCGGGACACTGAATGGCTACACCTTC.

The chain has TRBV6-1 and TRBJ2-2; 8 nucleotides agree with TRBD2. The length of the CDR3 is 16 residues. Trimming took 6 bases from V and 0 from J; bases not matched to a gene: 6. In germline, CDR1 is MNHNS, CDR2 SASEGT. CDR3: CASSEIGGANTGELFF. DNA for the CDR3: TGTGCCAGCAGCGAAATCGGGGGGGCGAACACCGGGGAGCTGTTTTTT.

J is TRBJ2-7 and V is TRBV14, with 9 bases matching TRBD1. CDR1 is SGHDN, CDR2 FVKESK, per germline. This CDR3 contains 14 residues. J gave up 6 bases and V 1 base, and 4 bases lay outside the gene matches. CDR3 coding DNA: TGTGCCAGCAGCCAAGGGACAGGGGTTGGCGAGCAGTACTTC. This encodes CASSQGTGVGEQYF.

The chain has TRBV3-1 (or the pseudogene TRBV3-2) and TRBJ2-1; TRBD2 matches 14 bases. This CDR3 has 18 residues. Per germline, CDR1 LGHDT and CDR2 YNNKEL (reference sequence). J was trimmed by 12 bases and V by 3 bases; bases with no gene match: 16. CDR3 region: CASSQGAATSGGANRQFF. Here the CDR3 DNA reads TGTGCCAGCAGCCAGGGTGCCGCGACTAGCGGGGGGGCTAATCGGCAGTTCTTC.

The V and J genes are TRBV7-9 and TRBJ1-6; 12 nucleotides align to TRBD1. Germline V lookup: CDR1 SEHNR, CDR2 FQNEAQ (reference sequence). There are 18 residues in the CDR3. V lost 0 bases and J lost 9; bases outside the gene matches: 9. CDR3 nucleotides: TGTGCCAGCAGCTTAGCTTCGGGGACAGGGGGCAATGGTTCACCCCTCCACTTT. The encoded protein is CASSLASGTGGNGSPLHF.